In this sample, the clone carrying this T cell receptor beta chain turned up many times. Its antigen remains unidentified. This entry belongs to a study of T cells in Graves' hyperthyroidism and ophthalmopathy. Points from the study as a whole: Ophthalmopathy prediction by the model preceded onset by a median roughly 6 months.

CDR1 and CDR2 (germline): KGHSH, LQKENI. Trimming stripped 5 bases from V and 0 bases from J, with 14 bases between. This CDR3 spans 15 amino acids. Amplification of TCR beta CDR3 regions was performed using RNA transcripts as template. HTBI primers were the set used in a first-round RT-PCR of the TCR CDR3. TCRdb reanalysed the multiplex PCR reads using MiXCR and keeps one entry per CDR3 protein. The data show about 290,000 distinct CDR3 sequences, approximately 14% seen once. The receptor was derived from a woman between 40 and 55 years old with Graves' hyperthyroidism. Sequenced sample: blood. This chain links TRBV18 with TRBJ2-7; a weak D match, TRBD1 (6 bases). The CDR3 coding sequence is TGTGCCAGCTCAGCGATCCGGGACATCTCCTACGAGCAGTACTTC. This gives the protein CASSAIRDISYEQYF. Full variable domain (remainder filled in from reference TRBV18 and TRBJ2-7): NAGVMQNPRHLVRRRGQEARLRCSPMKGHSHVYWYRQLPEEGLKFMVYLQKENIIDESGMPKERFSAEFPKEGPSILRIQQVVRGDSAAYFCASSAIRDISYEQYFGPGTRLTVT.